These 5 T cell receptor beta chains came from one sample sequenced in a study of regulatory T cells in long-lasting Graves disease. According to the study, TCR beta libraries were built with iRepertoire HTBI primers and CDR3-region Arm-PCR. TCRdb processed the multiplex PCR reads anew with MiXCR; each CDR3 protein has one entry. The sample has some 450,000 distinct CDR3 sequences, approximately 16% seen once; the top ten hold about 10%. The time point here: newly diagnosed GD, antithyroid drugs for less than 3 months. RNA extracted from PBMCs served as the sequencing template. These records were also assigned to another study, of T cells in Graves' hyperthyroidism and ophthalmopathy.

The sample was peripheral blood mononuclear cells (PBMCs), taken at new diagnosis, from a patient treated with antithyroid drugs. These receptors were obtained from a woman aged 25 to 45 with Graves disease.

The chain joins TRBV24-1 to TRBJ1-1, with a tentative D call TRBD1 (6 bases). Deletions cut 7 bases from V and 3 bases from J, with 20 bases between. The CDR3 contains 16 residues. CDR1 is KGHDR, CDR2 SFDVKD, per germline. The CDR3 DNA is TGTGCCACCAGCACAGGGAAGGGTGGTTGGGACACTGAAGCTTTCTTT. Translating gives CATSTGKGGWDTEAFF.

This clonotype was picked up a small number of times. The chain carries TRBV6-1 and TRBJ2-2; the match to TRBD1 covers 10 bases. The CDR3 has 18 residues. CDR1 is MNHNS and CDR2 is SASEGT in the germline V gene. V was pared by 5 bases and J by 4 bases, with 13 bases of the junction left unmatched. The CDR3 coding sequence is TGTGCCAGCAGTAGGGGGGTCAAGACAGGGGGCTCCACCGGGGAGCTGTTTTTT. Its protein product is CASSRGVKTGGSTGELFF.

The rearrangement links TRBV19 to TRBJ1-1; D is perhaps TRBD1 (5 bases). The CDR3 contains 13 residues. Germline loops: CDR1 LNHDA, CDR2 SQIVND (reference sequence). V dropped 4 bases and J dropped 5 bases, with 11 bases sitting between them. The CDR3 DNA reads as TGTGCCAGTAGTACAGGGATGGTGACTGAAGCTTTCTTT. Protein: CASSTGMVTEAFF.

In the case of this clonotype: Given a much more abundant clone one base away, this may be a read error. The chain combines TRBV4-3 with TRBJ2-1; maybe TRBD1 (6 bases). Germline lookup yields CDR1 LGHNA and CDR2 YSLEER. CDR3 size: 13 residues. V was trimmed by 0 bases and J by 10 bases, leaving 10 bases between them. CDR3 loop: CASSQDRGYEQFF. DNA of the CDR3: TGCGCCAGCAGCCAAGACAGGGGTTACGAGCAGTTCTTC.

The chain joins TRBV14 to TRBJ2-1, with 8 bases aligning to TRBD2. Germline V gene sequence: CDR1 SGHDN, CDR2 FVKESK. The CDR3 runs 17 residues. After removal of 2 bases from V and 3 bases from J, the junction contained 9 bases not matched to a gene. This CDR3 is CASSQSLGRAVYNEQFF. The DNA of the CDR3 is TGTGCCAGCAGCCAATCCCTCGGGAGGGCCGTCTACAATGAGCAGTTCTTC.